This T cell receptor (beta chain) is from a study of T cell responses to AZD1222 COVID-19 vaccine (dated by TCRdb to about 2021). About the study as a whole: AZD1222 recipients with second doses at about 4 weeks or about 12 weeks were pooled, because spike-specific TCR depth and breadth did not differ between schedules. A total of just over 230 trial participants underwent TCR sequencing, of whom roughly 210 had received two doses of AZD1222 and some 25 had received two doses of the MenACWY control vaccine. Trial participants were enrolled by age into subgroups of 18-55, 56-69 and 70-plus years, and around 140, 26 and 57 TCR-sequenced participants, respectively, were included in these subgroups.

The investigation overall reported the following: The vaccine-associated CD4 TCRs covered the entire spike protein, and the dominant responses fell in regions 160-218 and 743-854. In the small 56-69-year group, the increase in depth fell short of significance, most likely because of low power. Participants were mostly white British and included more females than males, and it was suggested by the authors that clonal diversity may have been underestimated. Because no day 14 peak-response samples were available, repertoires were characterized only after the peak T cell response. Reportedly, almost half of the unique spike-specific TCRs recognized epitopes lying outside the regions that are mutated in the B.1.351 and B.1.1.7 variants. Conclusions about previously exposed vaccinees were limited because only six or seven AZD1222 recipients were SARS-CoV-2 seropositive at baseline. Spike-specific TCR breadth and depth rose significantly after two AZD1222 doses compared with day 0 and with MenACWY recipients.

Regarding this clone: There is no known antigen for this receptor. Per-base qualities were not stored, and no clone one base away is much larger.

The CDR3 regions of human TCRbeta chains were subjected to immunosequencing. In the authors' own workflow: Repertoire TCRs were matched against a reference library of SARS-CoV-2-specific TCRs generated with the MIRA antigen-specificity platform. Breadth meant the fraction of unique TCRs that were SARS-CoV-2-associated, whereas depth meant the fraction of total T cells that were SARS-CoV-2-associated. Using the MIRA data, each spike-specific TCR was assigned both to the spike region to which the TCR was reactive and to a CD4 or CD8 class. Log10-transformed breadth and depth values were compared by one-way ANOVA with Sidak's multiple comparisons tests. TCRdb's version of the immuneACCESS table is confined to in-frame rearrangements and falls short of the full clone set. An unresolved V gene accounts for under half of the shortfall where checked; the remainder is of unknown origin. D and trimming were read from the DNA, whereas the V and J calls and clone size are those reported in that table. The sample table shows about 170,000 clones, and 75% to 95% are seen once. The top ten constitute roughly 1.6% of the sample.

Explained via the paper, the time point label denotes: baseline before first vaccination. The vaccinee samples were drawn from two UK trials, COV001 and COV002, one of which was a single-blind randomized controlled phase 2/3 trial testing AZD1222 (ChAdOx1 nCoV-19) in healthy adults. For TCRbeta chain sequencing, PBMC samples were collected from trial participants at day 0 and at day 28 after the second dose. CDR1 is given as MNHEY and CDR2 as SVGAGI, both from the germline V gene. At the junction V is shortened by 5 bases and J by 6 bases; bases outside the gene matches: 12. Inclusive of the bounding cysteine and phenylalanine, the CDR3 is 15 residues long. Of the read, only the CDR3 DNA is kept; its 45 bases are in frame from base 1.

The material was peripheral blood, obtained on day 0 of AZD1222 vaccination. The chain is made from TRBV6-5 and TRBJ1-1; 7 bases in the middle match TRBD1. This TCR came from an adult in good health. The nucleotide sequence reads TGTGCCAGCAGTCCACAGGGGCGCAGGTCGGCTGAAGCTTTCTTT. This translates into CASSPQGRRSAEAFF.